Included here is one T cell receptor (beta chain) sequence, with context. At the DNA level, this CDR3 is encoded by other sequences in the same sample as well. This table comes from immunoSEQ multiplex PCR, and its TCRdb copy is limited to in-frame clones, with some not included. Of around 150,000 clones listed, roughly 91% are singletons. These data come from a study of blood T cell repertoires in COVID-19. Germline lookup yields CDR1 LGHNA and CDR2 YSLEER. Trimming took off 1 base at V and 4 bases at J, with 5 bases between the two ends. The length of the CDR3 is 13 residues. Input material: peripheral blood. The chain has TRBV4-3 and TRBJ1-5; D not resolved. This clonotype originated in a woman in her forties or fifties with acute or convalescent COVID-19. The CDR3 here is CASSQGQNQPQHF. In DNA form, the CDR3 reads TGCGCCAGCAGCCAAGGGCAGAATCAGCCCCAGCATTTT.